This T cell receptor (beta chain) was documented in a study of blood T cell repertoires in COVID-19. TCRdb keeps only in-frame clones here, not all; method: immunoSEQ multiplex PCR. The table has about 7,000 clones, 86% seen once. V was pared by 3 bases and J by 7 bases, with 13 bases between. The CDR3 covers 14 residues. Germline CDR1 is KGHSH and CDR2 is LQKENI. The source material was peripheral blood. The clonotype comes from a woman aged 55-70 years with active COVID-19. The chain joins TRBV18 to TRBJ1-5, with D tentatively TRBD1 (6 bases). The CDR3 loop reads CASSPLQGKQPQHF. CDR3 nucleotide sequence: TGTGCCAGCTCACCCCTTCAGGGGAAACAGCCCCAGCATTTT.